A selection of T cell receptor beta chains follows, all from one sample in a study of CD8 T cells in ankylosing spondylitis. MiXCR, run by TCRdb on the 5' RACE reads, gives a single entry per CDR3 protein. The data show approximately 240,000 distinct CDR3 sequences, with roughly a quarter seen just once and around 0.58% held by the top ten. The sequencing sample was made of blood, either unsorted or a sorted T cell fraction (not recorded which). The receptor set was obtained from a male donor with ankylosing spondylitis or in good health (not recorded which). Both conserved end residues are part of each CDR3. A D gene is named only where the DNA matches it firmly.

D	V	J	CDR3
NA	TRBV5-1	TRBJ2-3	CASSIRQGRGDTQYF
TRBD1	TRBV29-1	TRBJ2-7	CSVWTGEQYF
TRBD2	TRBV6-1	TRBJ2-1	CASSPLAGGQGEQFF
TRBD2	TRBV20-1	TRBJ2-7	CSAEASGGSEQYF
TRBD1	TRBV20-1	TRBJ2-7	CSARSGTGFFEQYF
NA	TRBV18	TRBJ2-7	CASSLGPGRNQGEQYF
TRBD1	TRBV18	TRBJ2-5	CASSPNTGGETQYF
NA	TRBV15	TRBJ1-6	CATSRELTTYNSPLHF
TRBD1	TRBV7-9	TRBJ2-7	CASSPWGGTGAYEQYF
NA	TRBV6-1	TRBJ2-7	CASSEGQGTLREQYF
TRBD1	TRBV4-1	TRBJ2-5	CASAGLWGQTQETQYF
TRBD1	TRBV29-1	TRBJ2-2	CSVLGQPNTGELFF
NA	TRBV12-3/TRBV12-4	TRBJ2-5	CASGQGPGETQYF
NA	TRBV30	TRBJ2-3	CAGDYRGDTQYF
NA	TRBV6-5	TRBJ2-7	CASSSAPGLYEQYF
NA	TRBV6-1	TRBJ2-3	CASSEQGPDTQYF
NA	TRBV11-3	TRBJ1-1	CASSLRPMAEAFF
NA	TRBV12-3/TRBV12-4	TRBJ2-3	CASSLREADTQYF
TRBD2	TRBV27	TRBJ2-3	CASSSAREVGTDTQYF
NA	TRBV7-6	TRBJ1-5	CASSLGGQGGQPQHF
TRBD2	TRBV20-1	TRBJ2-5	CSARVVGLAQETQYF
NA	TRBV18	TRBJ2-7	CASSPIGGSYEQYF
TRBD2	TRBV10-2	TRBJ2-1	CASTGTSPTDNEQFF
NA	TRBV2	TRBJ2-2	CASSLREKTGELFF
NA	TRBV6-1	TRBJ1-1	CATNKEGINTEAFF
NA	TRBV6-1	TRBJ2-2	CASRPMAGNTGELFF
NA	TRBV10-1	TRBJ2-2	CASSEVVGGELFF
TRBD2	TRBV24-1	TRBJ2-5	CATSDFWASGAPGETQYF
NA	TRBV4-1	TRBJ1-5	CASSQDRADENQPQHF
TRBD1	TRBV18	TRBJ2-3	CASSPVGQGTDTQYF
NA	TRBV12-3/TRBV12-4	TRBJ2-3	CASSFQPDTQYF
TRBD1	TRBV7-9	TRBJ2-5	CASSRHRDRGRETQYF
NA	TRBV5-6	TRBJ1-1	CASSPDRSPFEAFF
NA	TRBV6-6	TRBJ1-1	CASSTQDRNTEAFF
NA	TRBV5-1	TRBJ1-4	CASSLDRKLFF